This TCR beta chain emerged from a study of cytomegalovirus exposure and HLA in healthy donors. Whole-study results and caveats: When analyzed later, the rates of TCR association showed variation by HLA locus, with DRB1 the most and HLA-C the fewest.

With respect to this clone: No antigen is known for it.

In the PCR, 60 Vbeta and 13 Jbeta primers were used. Assay: immunoSEQ multiplex PCR; the TCRdb copy retains only in-frame clones and omits some. Found here are about 150,000 clones, around 80% of them singletons; the top ten hold approximately 1.5%. The V gene lost 4 bases and the J gene lost 3 bases, with 12 bases spanning the gap. The CDR3 is 14 residues long. CDR1 SGDLS and CDR2 YYNGEE come from the germline V gene. The chain has TRBV9 and TRBJ2-3; D unresolved. The sample taken for sequencing was PBMCs. This TCR was recovered from a woman aged 30 to 39 in good health and CMV-seropositive. The CDR3 region is CASSRPDRTDTQYF. In DNA form, the CDR3 reads TGTGCCAGCAGCCGTCCCGATCGGACAGATACGCAGTATTTT.